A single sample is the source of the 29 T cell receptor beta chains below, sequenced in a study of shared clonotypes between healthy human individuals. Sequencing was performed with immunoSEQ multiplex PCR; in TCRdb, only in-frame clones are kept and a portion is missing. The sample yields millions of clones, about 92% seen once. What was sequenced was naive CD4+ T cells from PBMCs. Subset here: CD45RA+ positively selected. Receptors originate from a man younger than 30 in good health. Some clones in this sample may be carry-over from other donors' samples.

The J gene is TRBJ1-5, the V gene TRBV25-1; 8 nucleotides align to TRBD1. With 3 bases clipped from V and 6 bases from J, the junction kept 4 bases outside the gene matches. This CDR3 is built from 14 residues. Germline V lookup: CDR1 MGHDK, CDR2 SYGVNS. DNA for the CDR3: TGTGCCAGCAGTGACCAGGGGGCTGGTCAGCCCCAGCATTTT. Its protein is CASSDQGAGQPQHF. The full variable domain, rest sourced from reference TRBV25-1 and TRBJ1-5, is EADIYQTPRYLVIGTGKKITLECSQTMGHDKMYWYQQDPGMELHLIHYSYGVNSTEKGDLSSESTVSRIRTEHFPLTLESARPSHTSQYLCASSDQGAGQPQHFGDGTRLSIL.

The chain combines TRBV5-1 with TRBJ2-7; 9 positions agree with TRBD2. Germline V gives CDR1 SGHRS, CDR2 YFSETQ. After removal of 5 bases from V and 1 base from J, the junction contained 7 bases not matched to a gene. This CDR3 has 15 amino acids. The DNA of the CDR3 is TGCGCCAGCAGATCCGTGGGACTAGCTTCCTACGAGCAGTACTTC. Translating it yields CASRSVGLASYEQYF.

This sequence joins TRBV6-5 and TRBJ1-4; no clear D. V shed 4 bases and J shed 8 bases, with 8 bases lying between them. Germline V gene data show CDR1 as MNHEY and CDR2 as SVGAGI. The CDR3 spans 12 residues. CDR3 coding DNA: TGTGCCAGCAGTTTTCGTGGGGAAAAACTGTTTTTT. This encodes CASSFRGEKLFF.

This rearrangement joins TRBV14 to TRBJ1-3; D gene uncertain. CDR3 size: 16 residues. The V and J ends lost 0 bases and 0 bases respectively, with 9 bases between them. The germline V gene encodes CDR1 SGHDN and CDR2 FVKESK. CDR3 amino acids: CASSQDRPYSGNTIYF. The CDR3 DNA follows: TGTGCCAGCAGCCAAGATCGGCCCTACTCTGGAAACACCATATATTTT.

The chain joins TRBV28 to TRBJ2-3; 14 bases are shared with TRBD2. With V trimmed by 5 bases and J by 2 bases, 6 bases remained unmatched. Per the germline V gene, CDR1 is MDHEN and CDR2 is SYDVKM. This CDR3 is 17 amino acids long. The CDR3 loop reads CASSLGLAGVYTDTQYF. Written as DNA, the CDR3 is TGTGCCAGCAGTCTGGGACTAGCGGGAGTCTACACAGATACGCAGTATTTT. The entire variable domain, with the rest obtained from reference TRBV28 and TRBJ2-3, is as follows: DVKVTQSSRYLVKRTGEKVFLECVQDMDHENMFWYRQDPGLGLRLIYFSYDVKMKEKGDIPEGYSVSREKKERFSLILESASTNQTSMYLCASSLGLAGVYTDTQYFGPGTRLTVL.

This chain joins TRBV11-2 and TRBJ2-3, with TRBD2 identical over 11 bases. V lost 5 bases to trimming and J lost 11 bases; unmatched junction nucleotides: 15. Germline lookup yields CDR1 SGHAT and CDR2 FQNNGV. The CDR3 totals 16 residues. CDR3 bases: TGTGCCAGCAGCCCCCAGCGACTAGCGGGACCCGAGAAGCAGTATTTT. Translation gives CASSPQRLAGPEKQYF.

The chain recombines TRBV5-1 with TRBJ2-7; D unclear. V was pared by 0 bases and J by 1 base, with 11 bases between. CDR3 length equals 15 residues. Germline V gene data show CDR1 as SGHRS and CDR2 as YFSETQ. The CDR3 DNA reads TGCGCCAGCAGCTTGGCCCCGCCTAGGTCCTACGAGCAGTACTTC. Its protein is CASSLAPPRSYEQYF. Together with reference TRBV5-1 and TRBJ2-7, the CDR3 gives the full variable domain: KAGVTQTPRYLIKTRGQQVTLSCSPISGHRSVSWYQQTPGQGLQFLFEYFSETQRNKGNFPGRFSGRQFSNSRSEMNVSTLELGDSALYLCASSLAPPRSYEQYFGPGTRLTVT.

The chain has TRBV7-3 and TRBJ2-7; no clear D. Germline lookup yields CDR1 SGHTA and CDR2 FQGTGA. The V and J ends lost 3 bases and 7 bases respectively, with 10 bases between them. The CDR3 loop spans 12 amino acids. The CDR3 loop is CASSFALGEQYF. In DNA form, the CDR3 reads TGTGCCAGCAGCTTCGCCTTGGGGGAGCAGTACTTC.

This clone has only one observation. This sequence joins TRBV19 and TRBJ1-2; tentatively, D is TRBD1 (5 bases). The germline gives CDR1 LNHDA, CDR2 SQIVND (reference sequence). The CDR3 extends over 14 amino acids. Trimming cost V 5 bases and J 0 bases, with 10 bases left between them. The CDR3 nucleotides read TGTGCCAGTAGTCTCGGGGCCCCTAACTATGGCTACACCTTC. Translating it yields CASSLGAPNYGYTF.

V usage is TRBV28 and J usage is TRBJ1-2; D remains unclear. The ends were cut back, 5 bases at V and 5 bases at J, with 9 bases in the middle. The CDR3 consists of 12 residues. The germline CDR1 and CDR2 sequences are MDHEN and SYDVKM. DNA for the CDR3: TGTGCCAGCAGTACCCAAAATTATGGCTACACCTTC. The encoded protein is CASSTQNYGYTF.

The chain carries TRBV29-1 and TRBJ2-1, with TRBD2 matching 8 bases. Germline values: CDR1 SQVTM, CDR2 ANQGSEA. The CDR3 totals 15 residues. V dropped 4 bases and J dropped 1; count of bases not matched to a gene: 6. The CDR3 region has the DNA TGCAGCGTTGTGATGCTAGCGGGTTCCTACAATGAGCAGTTCTTC. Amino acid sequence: CSVVMLAGSYNEQFF.

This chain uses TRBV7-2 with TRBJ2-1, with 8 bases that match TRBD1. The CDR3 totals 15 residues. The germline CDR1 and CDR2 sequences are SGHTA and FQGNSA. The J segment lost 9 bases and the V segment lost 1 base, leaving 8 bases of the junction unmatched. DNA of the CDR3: TGTGCCAGCAGCTTAGTGGTGCAGGGGGCGGGTGAGCAGTTCTTC. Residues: CASSLVVQGAGEQFF.

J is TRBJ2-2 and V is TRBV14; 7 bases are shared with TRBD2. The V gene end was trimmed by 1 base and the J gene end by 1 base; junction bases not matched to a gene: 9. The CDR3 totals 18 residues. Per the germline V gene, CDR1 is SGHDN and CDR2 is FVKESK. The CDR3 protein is CASSQVILAPRNTGELFF. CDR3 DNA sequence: TGTGCCAGCAGCCAAGTAATACTAGCGCCCCGGAACACCGGGGAGCTGTTTTTT. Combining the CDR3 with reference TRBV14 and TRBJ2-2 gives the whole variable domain EAGVTQFPSHSVIEKGQTVTLRCDPISGHDNLYWYRRVMGKEIKFLLHFVKESKQDESGMPNNRFLAERTGGTYSTLKVQPAELEDSGVYFCASSQVILAPRNTGELFFGEGSRLTVL.

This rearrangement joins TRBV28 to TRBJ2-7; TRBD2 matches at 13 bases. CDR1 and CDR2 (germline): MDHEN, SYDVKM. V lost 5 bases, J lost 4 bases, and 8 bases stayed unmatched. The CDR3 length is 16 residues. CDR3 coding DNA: TGTGCCAGCAGTCTGCCGGGGACTAGCGGGGTTTACGAGCAGTACTTC. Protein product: CASSLPGTSGVYEQYF.

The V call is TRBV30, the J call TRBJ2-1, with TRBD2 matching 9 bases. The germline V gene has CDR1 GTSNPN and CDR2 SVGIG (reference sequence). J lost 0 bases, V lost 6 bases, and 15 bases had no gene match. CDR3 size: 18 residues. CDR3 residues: CACRLAGPHRGSYNEQFF. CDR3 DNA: TGTGCCTGTCGTCTAGCGGGACCCCATCGGGGCTCCTACAATGAGCAGTTCTTC.

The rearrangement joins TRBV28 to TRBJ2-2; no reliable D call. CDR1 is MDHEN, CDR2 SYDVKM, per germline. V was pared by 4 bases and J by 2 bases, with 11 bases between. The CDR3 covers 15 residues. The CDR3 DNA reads TGTGCCAGCAGTTCATGGACCTTAAACACCGGGGAGCTGTTTTTT. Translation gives CASSSWTLNTGELFF.

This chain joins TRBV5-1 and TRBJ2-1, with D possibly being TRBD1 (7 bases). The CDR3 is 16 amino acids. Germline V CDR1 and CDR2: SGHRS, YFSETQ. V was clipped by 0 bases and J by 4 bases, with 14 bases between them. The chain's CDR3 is CASSLAPGGPYNEQFF. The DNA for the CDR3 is TGCGCCAGCAGCTTGGCGCCAGGGGGGCCTTACAATGAGCAGTTCTTC.

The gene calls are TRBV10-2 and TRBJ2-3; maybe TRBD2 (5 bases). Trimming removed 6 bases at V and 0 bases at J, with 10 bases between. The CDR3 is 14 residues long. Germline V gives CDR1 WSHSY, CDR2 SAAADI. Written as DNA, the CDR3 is TGCGCCAGCAGATTAGCGTCTAGCACAGATACGCAGTATTTT. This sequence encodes CASRLASSTDTQYF.

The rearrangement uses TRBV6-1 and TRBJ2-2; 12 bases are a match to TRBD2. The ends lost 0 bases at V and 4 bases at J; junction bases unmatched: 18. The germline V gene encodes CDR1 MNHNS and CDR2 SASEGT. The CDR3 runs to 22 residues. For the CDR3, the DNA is TGTGCCAGCAGTGAAGCGGAAGGTAGGAGACTAGCGGGAGAAGTGGGCACCGGGGAGCTGTTTTTT. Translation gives CASSEAEGRRLAGEVGTGELFF.

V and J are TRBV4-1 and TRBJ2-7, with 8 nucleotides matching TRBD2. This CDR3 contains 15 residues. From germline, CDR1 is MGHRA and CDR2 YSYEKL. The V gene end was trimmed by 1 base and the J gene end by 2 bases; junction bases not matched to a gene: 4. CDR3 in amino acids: CASSQGGLAAYEQYF. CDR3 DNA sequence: TGCGCCAGCAGCCAAGGAGGACTAGCAGCCTACGAGCAGTACTTC.

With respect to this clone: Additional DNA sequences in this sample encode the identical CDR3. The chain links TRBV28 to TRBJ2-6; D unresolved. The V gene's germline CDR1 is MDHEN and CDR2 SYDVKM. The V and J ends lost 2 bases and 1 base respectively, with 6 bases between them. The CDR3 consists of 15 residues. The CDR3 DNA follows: TGTGCCAGCAGTTTAGGCGGATCTGGGGCCAACGTCCTGACTTTC. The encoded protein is CASSLGGSGANVLTF.

CDR3 amino acids: CASSPTGGAWYGYTF. As DNA, the CDR3 is TGTGCCAGCAGTCCAACAGGGGGCGCCTGGTATGGCTACACCTTC. The chain combines TRBV27 with TRBJ1-2, with TRBD1 matching 9 bases. CDR1 and CDR2 (germline): MNHEY, SMNVEV (reference sequence). With V trimmed by 5 bases and J by 5 bases, 9 bases remained unmatched. The CDR3 runs 15 residues.

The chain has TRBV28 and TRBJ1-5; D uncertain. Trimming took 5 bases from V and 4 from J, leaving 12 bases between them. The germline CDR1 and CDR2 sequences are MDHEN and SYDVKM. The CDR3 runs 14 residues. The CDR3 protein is CASSRQLWNQPQHF. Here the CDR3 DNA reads TGTGCCAGCAGTCGCCAACTATGGAATCAGCCCCAGCATTTT.

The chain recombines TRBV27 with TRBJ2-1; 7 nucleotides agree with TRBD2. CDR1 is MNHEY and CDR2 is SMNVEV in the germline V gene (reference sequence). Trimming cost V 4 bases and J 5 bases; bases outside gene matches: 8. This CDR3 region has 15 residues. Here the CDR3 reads CASSSTSPGHNEQFF. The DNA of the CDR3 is TGTGCCAGCAGTTCGACTAGCCCAGGCCACAATGAGCAGTTCTTC.

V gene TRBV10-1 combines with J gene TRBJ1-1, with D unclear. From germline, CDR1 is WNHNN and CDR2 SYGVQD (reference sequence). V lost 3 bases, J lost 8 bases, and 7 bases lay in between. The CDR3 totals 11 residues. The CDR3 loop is CASSENSEAFF. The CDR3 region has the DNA TGCGCCAGCAGTGAAAACTCCGAAGCTTTCTTT.

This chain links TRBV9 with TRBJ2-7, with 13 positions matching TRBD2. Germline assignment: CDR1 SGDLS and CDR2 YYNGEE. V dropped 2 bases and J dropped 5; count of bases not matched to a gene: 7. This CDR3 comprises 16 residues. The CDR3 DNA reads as TGTGCCAGCAGCGTGGGGGGACTAGCGGGACCCGACGAGCAGTACTTC. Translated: CASSVGGLAGPDEQYF. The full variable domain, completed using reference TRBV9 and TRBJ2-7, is DSGVTQTPKHLITATGQRVTLRCSPRSGDLSVYWYQQSLDQGLQFLIQYYNGEERAKGNILERFSAQQFPDLHSELNLSSLELGDSALYFCASSVGGLAGPDEQYFGPGTRLTVT.

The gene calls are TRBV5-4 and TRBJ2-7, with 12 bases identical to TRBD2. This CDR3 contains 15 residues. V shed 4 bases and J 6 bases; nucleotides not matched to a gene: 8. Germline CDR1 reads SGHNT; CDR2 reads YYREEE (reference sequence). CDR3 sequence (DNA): TGTGCCAGCAGCAGTCTAGCGGGAGGGCCGGGCGAGCAGTACTTC. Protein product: CASSSLAGGPGEQYF.

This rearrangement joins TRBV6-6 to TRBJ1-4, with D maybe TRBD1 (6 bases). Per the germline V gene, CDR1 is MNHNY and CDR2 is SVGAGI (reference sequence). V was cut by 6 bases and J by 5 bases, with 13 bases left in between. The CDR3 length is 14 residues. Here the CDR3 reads CASRVQGGNEKLFF. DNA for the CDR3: TGTGCCAGCAGGGTACAGGGAGGCAATGAAAAACTGTTTTTT.

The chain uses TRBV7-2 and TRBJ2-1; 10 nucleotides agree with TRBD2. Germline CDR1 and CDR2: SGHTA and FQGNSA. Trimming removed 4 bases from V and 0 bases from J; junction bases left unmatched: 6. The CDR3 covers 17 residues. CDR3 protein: CASSSVAGGHSYNEQFF. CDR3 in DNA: TGTGCCAGCAGCTCCGTAGCGGGAGGCCACTCCTACAATGAGCAGTTCTTC.